One T cell receptor (beta chain) is described in this entry. This record belongs to a study of cytomegalovirus exposure and HLA in healthy donors. The PCR employed 60 Vbeta primers together with 13 Jbeta primers. Assay: immunoSEQ multiplex PCR; the TCRdb copy retains only in-frame clones and omits some. The data show approximately 110,000 clones, 60% to 85% seen once. CDR1 is MNHEY and CDR2 is SVGAGI in the germline V gene. This CDR3 contains 14 residues. This TCR was recovered from a male donor in good health and CMV-seronegative. Sequenced sample: PBMCs. This sequence joins TRBV6-5 and TRBJ2-5; 9 bases are shared with TRBD2. The DNA matches TRBJ2-7 better at its end, which makes the J call doubtful. Written as DNA, the CDR3 is TGTGCCAGCAGTTTCTTAGCGGGGGCCCCCGAGCAGTACTTC. Residues: CASSFLAGAPEQYF.